The clone carrying this TCR beta chain was observed a handful of times. The antigen remains unidentified. The data derive from a study of cytomegalovirus exposure and HLA in healthy donors. As for the study in general: Membership in the Caucasian-associated ancestry cluster was found for about four fifths of 350 to 450 genotyped donors.

Study-level results: Follow-up analysis found HLA locus-dependent TCR association rates, highest for DRB1 and lowest for HLA-C. Researchers reportedly found TCR beta sequences accurately predicted most subjects' HLA-A and HLA-B alleles. Later genetic work tied a missense DCLRE1C variant to beta-chain V and J trimming.

13 Jbeta primers and 60 Vbeta primers were used for the PCR. The data were produced by immunoSEQ multiplex PCR, yet TCRdb's version contains in-frame clones alone and is incomplete. The table includes around 130,000 clones, less than 80% detected once. The source of this sequence is a man aged 35 to 55 in good health and CMV-seropositive. The sample taken for sequencing was PBMCs.

The CDR3 loop reads CASSYSRQANYGYTF. The CDR3, as DNA: TGTGCCAGCAGTTACTCCCGACAGGCGAACTATGGCTACACCTTC. V is TRBV6-5 and J is TRBJ1-2, with a possible D match to TRBD1 (6 bases). The CDR3 contains 15 residues. V lost 0 bases, J lost 2 bases, and 10 bases lay in between. The germline gives CDR1 MNHEY, CDR2 SVGAGI.